The rows below give T cell receptor beta chains drawn from one sample of a study of blood T cells in healthy people across ages. MiXCR, run by TCRdb on the 5' RACE reads, gives a single entry per CDR3 protein. The sample includes about 1.6 million distinct CDR3 sequences, 34% of them seen just once. Sequenced: blood. The receptors derive from a woman aged 30 to 39 in good health. CDR3s include the opening cysteine and the closing phenylalanine or tryptophan. Fields, in order: V gene, J gene, D gene, CDR3 length, clone size, CDR3 DNA, CDR3 protein. A D gene is named only where the DNA matches it firmly. Some rows mark clone size as missing; the rest say once, few, many or name a class of expanded clone.

TRBV9	TRBJ1-2	-	15	few	TGTGCCAGCAGCGGAGACAGGTTGCTTAACTATGGCTACACCTTC	CASSGDRLLNYGYTF
TRBV5-1	TRBJ2-7	TRBD2	14	few	TGCGCCAGCAGCTTGGCCGCTGGGGGGGACGAGCAGTACTTC	CASSLAAGGDEQYF
TRBV29-1	TRBJ2-3	-	16	-	TGCAGCGTTGACGCACTCAGGGGCTCTAGCACAGATACGCAGTATTTT	CSVDALRGSSTDTQYF
TRBV7-9	TRBJ2-3	TRBD2	16	-	TGTGCCAGCAGCTTAGGACTAGCGGGAAACACAGATACGCAGTATTTT	CASSLGLAGNTDTQYF
TRBV20-1	TRBJ1-5	-	14	few	TGCAGTGCTAGACACCGGGCGCAAAATCAGCCCCAGCATTTT	CSARHRAQNQPQHF
TRBV20-1	TRBJ2-7	-	11	-	TGCAGTGCCCTCGCTTCCTACGAGCAGTACTTC	CSALASYEQYF
TRBV29-1	TRBJ2-7	-	13	many	TGCAGCGTTGTTACAGGGAGGTTATACGAGCAGTACTTC	CSVVTGRLYEQYF
TRBV28	TRBJ2-1	-	14	-	TGTGCCACTGTGGCTAGCCCGGGCAACAATGAGCAGTTCTTC	CATVASPGNNEQFF
TRBV6-5	TRBJ2-1	TRBD2	16	-	TGTGCCGGCAGTTACTCGGGGGGGAGCTCCTACAATGAGCAGTTCTTC	CAGSYSGGSSYNEQFF
TRBV27	TRBJ2-7	TRBD2	16	-	TGTGCCAGCAGTTTAATCCCTAGCGGGAGGGCTGCCGAGCAGTACTTC	CASSLIPSGRAAEQYF
TRBV6-1	TRBJ1-2	TRBD1	13	-	TGTGCCGGCAGTTGGACAGGGGGTAATGGCTACACCTTC	CAGSWTGGNGYTF
TRBV2	TRBJ2-5	TRBD2	14	-	TGTGCCAGCAGTGAGGGGCGGGGGTCGGAGACCCAGTACTTC	CASSEGRGSETQYF